The clone carrying this T cell receptor beta chain was seen repeatedly, ten times or more. The antigen is not known. The data originate from a study of T cells after yellow fever vaccination. Study context: Fractions containing few cells were prepared with SMART-Seq v4 Ultra Low Input. General study results and limits: The booster response re-showed most primary clones: 96% CD4, more than 80% CD8. On re-exposure, the response was weaker but peaked faster, at day 5 versus 15.

V shed 5 bases and J shed 13 bases, with 21 bases lying between them. This CDR3 spans 15 amino acids. Universal primer sites and UMIs were introduced during 5'RACE template-switching synthesis of TCR cDNA. One entry per CDR3 protein results from TCRdb running MiXCR on the 5' RACE reads. The table shows fewer than 450,000 distinct CDR3 sequences, with around 8.1% occurring only once. The starting material was PBMCs, obtained around 45 days after the first yellow fever vaccination. The TCR comes from a man between 18 and 29 years old who received the YFV17D yellow fever vaccine. V usage is TRBV12-3 or TRBV12-4 and J usage is TRBJ1-6, with D maybe TRBD1 (5 bases). The CDR3 nucleotides read TGTGCCAGCAGTCCCCTCATGGGGGGAGTAAATCCCCTCCACTTT. It yields the protein CASSPLMGGVNPLHF.